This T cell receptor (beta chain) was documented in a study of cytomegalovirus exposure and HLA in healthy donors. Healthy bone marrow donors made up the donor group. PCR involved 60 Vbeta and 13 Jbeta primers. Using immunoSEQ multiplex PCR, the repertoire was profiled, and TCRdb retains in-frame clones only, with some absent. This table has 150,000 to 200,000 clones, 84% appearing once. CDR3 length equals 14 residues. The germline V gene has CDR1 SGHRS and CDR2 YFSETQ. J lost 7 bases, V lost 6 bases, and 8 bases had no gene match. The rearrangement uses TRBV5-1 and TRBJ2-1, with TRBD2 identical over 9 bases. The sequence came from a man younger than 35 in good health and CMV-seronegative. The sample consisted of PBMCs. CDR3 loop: CASKGTSSQNEQFF. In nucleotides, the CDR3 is TGCGCCAGCAAAGGGACTAGCAGCCAAAATGAGCAGTTCTTC.